The 28 T cell receptor beta chains in this list originate from one sample, sequenced in a study of human T cells and chemical hapten exposure. TCRdb re-analysed the RACE reads in MiXCR, keeping a single row per CDR3 protein. The table records around 130,000 distinct CDR3 sequences, 8.5% to 9.5% of them present only once. Specified time point: healthy volunteer bleed at 2 weeks. Total RNA was isolated from unfractionated whole blood. The sequenced sample was whole blood. The receptors here all came from a male donor in good health. Some clones in this sample may be carry-over from other donors' samples.

The table lists this clonotype with many counts. This sequence joins TRBV27 and TRBJ1-1, with D uncertain. The V end lost 3 bases, the J end lost 5 bases, and 10 bases lay between the germline ends. CDR1 and CDR2 from the germline V gene are MNHEY and SMNVEV (reference sequence). The CDR3 totals 13 residues. The DNA for the CDR3 is TGTGCCAGCAGTTTGAGTTTGGGGACTGAAGCTTTCTTT. This codes for CASSLSLGTEAFF.

The sample holds a few counts of this clonotype. This chain connects TRBV4-2 to TRBJ2-2, with TRBD2 identical over 11 bases. After removal of 0 bases from V and 5 bases from J, the junction contained 8 bases not matched to a gene. The CDR3 runs to 18 residues. Germline V CDR1 and CDR2: LGHNA, YNFKEQ. CDR3 sequence (DNA): TGTGCCAGCAGCCAAGAGGGGATAGCGGGAGGGCCGACCGGGGAGCTGTTTTTT. This encodes CASSQEGIAGGPTGELFF.

This clonotype was detected many times. This chain links TRBV5-1 with TRBJ1-1; TRBD1 matches at 8 bases. Germline-derived CDR1 and CDR2 are SGHRS and YFSETQ. The CDR3 length is 13 residues. The junction had 5 bases not matched to a gene; V was cut back by 4 bases and J by 6 bases. The CDR3: CASSPTGVAEAFF. Written as DNA, the CDR3 is TGCGCCAGCAGCCCGACAGGGGTAGCTGAAGCTTTCTTT.

The sample holds many counts of this clonotype. This chain joins TRBV5-1 and TRBJ2-3; D is unclear. V was shortened by 0 bases and J by 1 base, with 3 bases between the two germline ends. This CDR3 has 13 amino acids. Germline lookup yields CDR1 SGHRS and CDR2 YFSETQ. CDR3 DNA: TGCGCCAGCAGCTTGGTTCGCACAGATACGCAGTATTTT. Amino acids: CASSLVRTDTQYF.

This clonotype was seen only once. V and J are TRBV11-2 and TRBJ2-2; weak D call: TRBD2 (5 bases). The V gene's germline CDR1 is SGHAT and CDR2 FQNNGV. V dropped 2 bases and J dropped 1 base, with 8 bases sitting between them. The CDR3 spans 15 residues. The CDR3 loop is CASSLRGMNTGELFF. The CDR3 DNA reads as TGTGCCAGCAGCTTAAGAGGGATGAACACCGGGGAGCTGTTTTTT.

The sample holds many counts of this clonotype. The V gene is TRBV6-5, the J gene TRBJ1-2; a possible D gene is TRBD1 (5 bases). CDR1 is MNHEY and CDR2 is SVGAGI in the germline V gene. The ends were cut back, 0 bases at V and 6 bases at J, with 14 bases in the middle. This CDR3 is 15 amino acids long. CDR3 sequence reads: CASSYSGGDLDGYTF. The CDR3 DNA reads as TGTGCCAGCAGTTACTCGGGGGGGGACTTGGATGGCTACACCTTC.

On this clonotype itself: Being one base from a much bigger clone, this may be a read error. The chain carries TRBV7-7 and TRBJ2-2, with D tentatively TRBD2 (6 bases). The CDR3 is 15 amino acids. Germline CDR1 is SSHAT and CDR2 is FNYEAQ (reference sequence). DNA for the CDR3: TGTACCAGCAGCCCCCGGGAGACGAACACCGGGGAGCTGTTTTTT. It codes for CTSSPRETNTGELFF.

This clonotype showed up just a few times. V and J are TRBV19 and TRBJ2-3, with D perhaps being TRBD1 or TRBD2 (5 bases each). Deletions cut 8 bases from V and 2 bases from J, with 14 bases between. CDR1 and CDR2 from the germline V gene are LNHDA and SQIVND (reference sequence). The CDR3 sequence is 14 residues long. CDR3: CASSITGATDTQYF. CDR3 coding DNA: TGTGCCAGTTCTATTACCGGGGCCACAGATACGCAGTATTTT.

This clonotype was observed at least ten times. V usage is TRBV7-8 and J usage is TRBJ1-1; weak D call: TRBD1 (5 bases). Trimming cost V 3 bases and J 6 bases, with 11 bases left between them. Germline CDR1 SGHVS, CDR2 FQNEAQ. The CDR3 spans 13 residues. The CDR3 is CASSLGQKSEAFF. DNA for the CDR3: TGTGCCAGCAGCTTGGGGCAGAAGTCTGAAGCTTTCTTT.

This clonotype was observed a few times. The V and J genes are TRBV9 and TRBJ2-2, with D unresolved. The ends were cut back, 0 bases at V and 2 bases at J, with 11 bases in the middle. Germline CDR1 is SGDLS and CDR2 is YYNGEE. This CDR3 region has 16 residues. CDR3 DNA: TGTGCCAGCAGCGTAGGACGGAGCGACAACACCGGGGAGCTGTTTTTT. This gives the protein CASSVGRSDNTGELFF.

This clonotype has ten or more counts. The chain is built from TRBV5-1 and TRBJ2-5, with D hard to call. V was cut by 0 bases and J by 5 bases, with 8 bases left in between. This CDR3 comprises 13 residues. The V gene's germline CDR1 is SGHRS and CDR2 YFSETQ. CDR3 DNA: TGCGCCAGCAGCTTGGCCGGAAGGGAGACCCAGTACTTC. Its protein is CASSLAGRETQYF.

There are many counts of this clonotype. The chain combines TRBV6-6 with TRBJ2-5; no reliable D call. CDR3 length equals 15 residues. Deletions cut 3 bases from V and 1 base from J, with 12 bases between. Germline CDR1 reads MNHNY; CDR2 reads SVGAGI (reference sequence). For the CDR3, the DNA is TGTGCCAGCAGTTATGGTTCGGCTTCCCAAGAGACCCAGTACTTC. Amino acid sequence: CASSYGSASQETQYF.

This chain connects TRBV5-4 to TRBJ2-1, with TRBD2 matching over 11 bases. V was pared by 2 bases and J by 4 bases, with 2 bases of the junction left unmatched. Per germline, CDR1 SGHNT and CDR2 YYREEE (reference sequence). The CDR3 loop spans 15 amino acids. The CDR3 loop is CASSFSGGGYNEQFF. The DNA for the CDR3 is TGTGCCAGCAGCTTTAGCGGGGGGGGTTACAATGAGCAGTTCTTC. Full variable domain (rest looked up from reference TRBV5-4 and TRBJ2-1): ETGVTQSPTHLIKTRGQQVTLRCSSQSGHNTVSWYQQALGQGPQFIFQYYREEENGRGNFPPRFSGLQFPNYSSELNVNALELDDSALYLCASSFSGGGYNEQFFGPGTRLTVL.

In its sample, this clonotype was seen a few times. The J gene is TRBJ2-3, the V gene TRBV13; D is unresolved. V was shortened by 2 bases and J by 8 bases, with 8 bases between the two germline ends. Germline-derived CDR1 and CDR2 are PRHDT and FYEKMQ (reference sequence). This CDR3 comprises 12 residues. The CDR3 loop reads CASSLTGVTQYF. CDR3 DNA: TGTGCCAGCAGCTTAACGGGCGTTACGCAGTATTTT.

This clonotype was observed many times. J is TRBJ2-7 and V is TRBV6-5, with TRBD1 matching 8 bases. This CDR3 region has 16 residues. The trim removed 5 bases at V and 0 bases at J, leaving 9 bases unmatched. CDR1 and CDR2 (germline): MNHEY, SVGAGI. The chain's CDR3 is CASSPTGEYLSYEQYF. The CDR3 bases are TGTGCCAGCAGTCCGACAGGGGAGTACCTCTCCTACGAGCAGTACTTC.

This clonotype was seen a few times. The chain employs TRBV5-1 and TRBJ2-2; 8 bases align to TRBD2. The CDR3 consists of 17 residues. Trimming cost V 2 bases and J 4 bases; bases outside gene matches: 10. CDR1 and CDR2 (germline): SGHRS, YFSETQ. CDR3 in DNA: TGCGCCAGCAGCTTACTACCGGGACTAGAAGGCACCGGGGAGCTGTTTTTT. The encoded protein is CASSLLPGLEGTGELFF.

This clonotype occurred a few times. V is TRBV2 and J is TRBJ2-4; tentative D call: TRBD1 (5 bases). Germline values: CDR1 SNHLY, CDR2 FYNNEI. The germline V and J ends were trimmed by 8 bases and 0 bases, with 23 bases remaining between them. CDR3 length: 18 residues. In DNA, the CDR3 is TGTGCCAGCCCCGGCGACCCCGACAGCCCACTAGCCAAAAACATTCAGTACTTC. Its protein product is CASPGDPDSPLAKNIQYF. Filled out from reference TRBV2 and TRBJ2-4, the complete variable domain reads EPEVTQTPSHQVTQMGQEVILRCVPISNHLYFYWYRQILGQKVEFLVSFYNNEISEKSEIFDDQFSVERPDGSNFTLKIRSTKLEDSAMYFCASPGDPDSPLAKNIQYFGAGTRLSVL.

In this sample, this clonotype turned up a few times. The chain links TRBV7-8 to TRBJ2-7; perhaps TRBD1 as D (6 bases). The ends were cut back, 5 bases at V and 2 bases at J, with 19 bases in the middle. CDR3 length equals 16 residues. Germline lookup yields CDR1 SGHVS and CDR2 FQNEAQ. The CDR3 DNA sequence: TGTGCCAGCAGCCCGCCGACAGGAAAAGGCCCCTACGAGCAGTACTTC. Residues: CASSPPTGKGPYEQYF.

Only a few counts were recorded for this clonotype. The V call is TRBV11-2, the J call TRBJ2-2; no reliable D call. The CDR3 spans 13 residues. V was shortened by 5 bases and J by 4 bases, with 8 bases between the two germline ends. Germline V gene sequence: CDR1 SGHAT, CDR2 FQNNGV. The CDR3 sequence: CASSNKGTGELFF. CDR3 DNA: TGTGCCAGCAGCAACAAGGGCACCGGGGAGCTGTTTTTT.

The rearrangement joins TRBV5-6 to TRBJ2-2; D may correspond to TRBD1 or TRBD2 (5 bases each). Looked up from germline, CDR1 is SGHDT and CDR2 is YYEEEE. The CDR3 is 17 residues long. V lost 4 bases and J lost 6, with 22 bases in between. CDR3 loop: CASSPRRGGGGAGELFF. The CDR3 DNA follows: TGTGCCAGCAGCCCGCGTCGGGGCGGCGGTGGAGCCGGGGAGCTGTTTTTT.

The chain recombines TRBV20-1 with TRBJ2-4; 8 nucleotides align to TRBD1. This CDR3 spans 15 amino acids. J lost 3 bases, V lost 6 bases, and 10 bases had no gene match. Germline V lookup: CDR1 DFQATT, CDR2 SNEGSKA (reference sequence). For the CDR3, the DNA is TGCAGTGCCGAGGGACAGGAGGTACTCAAAAACATTCAGTACTTC. Protein product: CSAEGQEVLKNIQYF.

The chain combines TRBV6-2 or TRBV6-3 with TRBJ2-4, with no clear D. Trimming removed 5 bases at V and 1 base at J, with 15 bases between. Germline CDR1 reads MNHEY; CDR2 reads SVGEGT. The CDR3 sequence is 16 residues long. CDR3 sequence: CASSKLTRAAKNIQYF. DNA of the CDR3: TGTGCCAGCAGTAAACTTACACGGGCCGCCAAAAACATTCAGTACTTC.

This clonotype was recorded a few times. V and J are TRBV20-1 and TRBJ1-2; 8 bases are shared with TRBD1. J lost 10 bases, V lost 4 bases, and 26 bases had no gene match. The CDR3 is 18 residues long. Germline CDR1 is DFQATT and CDR2 is SNEGSKA (reference sequence). CDR3 in amino acids: CSANYPLPSVQGASNYTF. CDR3 sequence (DNA): TGCAGTGCTAATTACCCTCTACCCTCGGTGCAGGGGGCGAGCAACTACACCTTC.

Turning to this clonotype: Its ends do not fully match the called genes, so a read error is possible. The chain carries TRBV9 and TRBJ1-1; 8 positions agree with TRBD1. This CDR3 is built from 14 residues. Germline V gene sequence: CDR1 SGDLS, CDR2 YYNGEE. In nucleotides, the CDR3 is TGTGTCAGCAGCACTAACAGGGGGTTGACTGAAGCTTTCTTT. As protein: CVSSTNRGLTEAFF.

This clonotype was seen ten or more times. V and J are TRBV12-3 or TRBV12-4 and TRBJ1-1; perhaps TRBD1 as D (6 bases). The CDR3 runs 16 residues. Trimming pared 3 bases from V and 5 bases from J, leaving 19 bases between. The CDR3 nucleotides read TGTGCCAGCAGTTTTCCCGACGGGGGGCGGAATACTGAAGCTTTCTTT. Translated: CASSFPDGGRNTEAFF.

This clonotype was seen at least ten times. The gene calls are TRBV23-1 and TRBJ1-5, with 7 bases matching TRBD1. TRBV23-1 is filed as an ORF, its function uncertain. Trimming cost V 2 bases and J 4 bases; bases outside gene matches: 5. CDR3 size: 15 residues. In nucleotides, the CDR3 is TGCGCCAGCAGTCAACCCGGACAGGTTAATCAGCCCCAGCATTTT. It specifies CASSQPGQVNQPQHF.

The chain employs TRBV6-5 and TRBJ1-1; possible D gene TRBD1, 5 bases. V lost 4 bases, J lost 1 base, and 13 bases lay in between. The CDR3 is 15 residues long. Germline CDR1 reads MNHEY; CDR2 reads SVGAGI. The CDR3 nucleotides read TGTGCCAGCAGTTCCAGGGCCCTCCCGAACACTGAAGCTTTCTTT. It encodes CASSSRALPNTEAFF.

J is TRBJ2-1 and V is TRBV5-1; 7 bases agree with TRBD1. The CDR3 is made up of 13 amino acids. The ends lost 8 bases at V and 8 bases at J; junction bases unmatched: 10. Germline CDR1 and CDR2: SGHRS and YFSETQ. In nucleotides, the CDR3 is TGCGCCAGTACCACAGGGGATTACGATGAGCAGTTCTTC. Translation: CASTTGDYDEQFF.